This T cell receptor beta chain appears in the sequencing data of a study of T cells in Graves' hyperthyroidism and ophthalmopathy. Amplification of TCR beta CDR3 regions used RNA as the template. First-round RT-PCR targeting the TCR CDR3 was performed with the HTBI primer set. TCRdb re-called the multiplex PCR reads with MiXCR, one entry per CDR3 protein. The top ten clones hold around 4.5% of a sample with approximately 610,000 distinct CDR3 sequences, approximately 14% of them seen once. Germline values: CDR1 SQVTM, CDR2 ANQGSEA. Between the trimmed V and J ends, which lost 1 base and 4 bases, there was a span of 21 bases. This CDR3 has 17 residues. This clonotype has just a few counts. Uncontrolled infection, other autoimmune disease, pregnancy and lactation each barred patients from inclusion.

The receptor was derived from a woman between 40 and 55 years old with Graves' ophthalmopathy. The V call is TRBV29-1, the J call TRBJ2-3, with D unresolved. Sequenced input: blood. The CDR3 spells CSVEVVGHIRASDTQYF. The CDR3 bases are TGCAGCGTTGAAGTGGTTGGCCACATCCGCGCTTCAGATACGCAGTATTTT.